This T cell receptor beta chain is from a study of T cell responses to AZD1222 COVID-19 vaccine. Whole-study results and caveats: Vaccine-related CD4 TCRs covered spike, predominating at 160-218 and 743-854. Clonal diversity was possibly underestimated, and the donors were mostly white British, with more females.

The V end lost 6 bases, the J end lost 7 bases, and 18 bases lay between the germline ends. The CDR3 consists of 15 residues. CDR1 and CDR2 from the germline V gene are SGHTA and FQGTGA. This table comes from immunoSEQ multiplex PCR, and its TCRdb copy is limited to in-frame clones, with some not included. The data show roughly 100,000 clones, approximately 89% seen once. Points on this clone: Antigen specificity is unknown.

Specimen: peripheral blood, collected on day 0 of AZD1222 vaccination. This chain links TRBV7-3 with TRBJ2-2; either TRBD1 or TRBD2 may fit D (5 bases each). The clonotype originates from an adult in good health. CDR3 loop: CASSDRGGLGGELFF. CDR3 nucleotide sequence: TGTGCCAGCAGTGACCGGGGCGGATTGGGCGGGGAGCTGTTTTTT.